The rows below give T cell receptor beta chains drawn from one sample of a study of tumor and adjacent non-tumor tissue in lung cancer. One entry per CDR3 protein results from TCRdb running MiXCR on the multiplex PCR reads. Among some 200,000 distinct CDR3 sequences listed, 71% were seen once. Material for sequencing was lung tumor tissue. These receptors all stem from a man between 60 and 70 years old with non-small cell lung cancer. CDR3s include the opening cysteine and the closing phenylalanine or tryptophan. The order of the fields is J gene, D gene, clone size, V gene, CDR3 protein, CDR3 DNA. A D gene is named only where the DNA matches it firmly. The size field is filled for only some rows; it gives once, few, many or a size class.

>TRBJ2-5|TRBD2|NA|TRBV20-1
CSARISGEAETQYF
TGCAGTGCTAGAATAAGCGGGGAGGCTGAGACCCAGTACTTC
>TRBJ2-7|NA|NA|TRBV6-1
CASNESFVQAYEQYF
TGTGCCAGCAATGAGAGTTTCGTACAGGCCTACGAGCAGTACTTC
>TRBJ2-5|NA|NA|TRBV11-2
CAGSLGQEETQYF
TGTGCCGGCAGTTTAGGCCAGGAAGAGACCCAGTACTTC
>TRBJ1-2|NA|NA|TRBV12-3/TRBV12-4
CARTTDTYGYTF
TGTGCCAGGACCACGGACACTTATGGCTACACCTTC
>TRBJ2-3|NA|NA|TRBV20-1
CSVNGAGMRADTQYF
TGCAGTGTCAATGGAGCGGGTATGCGAGCAGATACGCAGTATTTT
>TRBJ2-3|NA|many|TRBV28
CASSHPSSLRDTQYF
TGTGCCAGCAGTCACCCTTCCAGTTTAAGAGATACGCAGTATTTT
>TRBJ2-3|NA|NA|TRBV4-3
CTSSQDRAGTKDTQYF
TGCACCAGCAGCCAAGATAGAGCAGGCACCAAAGATACGCAGTATTTT
>TRBJ2-3|NA|NA|TRBV20-1
CSARDYIKGTDTQYF
TGCAGTGCTAGAGATTACATTAAAGGGACAGATACGCAGTATTTT
>TRBJ2-7|TRBD1|many|TRBV20-1
CSASWTGQGFHEQYF
TGCAGTGCTAGCTGGACGGGACAGGGGTTCCACGAGCAGTACTTC
>TRBJ2-2|NA|few|TRBV12-3/TRBV12-4
CASTFGENTGELFF
TGTGCCAGCACCTTCGGAGAGAACACCGGGGAGCTGTTTTTT
>TRBJ2-1|NA|NA|TRBV11-2
CANSPQQGIAEDDEQFF
TGTGCCAACAGCCCACAACAGGGAATAGCGGAAGACGATGAGCAGTTCTTC
>TRBJ1-4|NA|NA|TRBV4-3
CASSPWVLNEKLFF
TGCGCCAGCAGCCCATGGGTCCTTAATGAAAAACTGTTTTTT
>TRBJ2-1|TRBD2|NA|TRBV20-1
CSAPGGGGRNEQFF
TGCAGTGCTCCCGGGGGGGGGGGCCGAAATGAGCAGTTCTTC
>TRBJ2-3|NA|medium-sized|TRBV20-1
CSASLWGTDTQYF
TGCAGTGCTAGTTTGTGGGGCACAGATACGCAGTATTTT
>TRBJ2-5|NA|many|TRBV4-1
CASSFIRF
TGCGCCAGCAGCTTCATCCGCTTC
>TRBJ2-6|NA|NA|TRBV6-5
CASSPGGANILTF
TGTGCGAGTTCTCCGGGTGGGGCCAACATCCTGACTTTC
>TRBJ1-1|TRBD1|NA|TRBV20-1
CSAREGQVNTEAFF
TGCAGTGCTAGAGAAGGACAGGTCAACACTGAAGCTTTCTTT
>TRBJ2-7|TRBD2|many|TRBV4-3
CASSQDPQTSTYEQYF
TGCGCCAGCAGCCAAGACCCACAGACTAGCACCTACGAGCAGTACTTC
>TRBJ1-2|NA|once|TRBV6-1
CASSKKGNYGYTF
TGTGCCAGCAGCAAAAAAGGGAACTATGGCTACACCTTC
>TRBJ2-7|NA|NA|TRBV11-1
CANSLAIRDSSYEQYF
TGTGCCAATAGCTTAGCAATTCGTGACAGCTCCTACGAGCAGTACTTC
>TRBJ2-3|NA|NA|TRBV11-2
CASSFFLAVADSRYF
TGTGCCAGCAGCTTTTTCCTAGCAGTGGCAGATTCGCGGTATTTT
>TRBJ2-2|NA|NA|TRBV9
CASSAGGLTNTGQLFF
TGTGCCAGCAGCGCAGGAGGGCTAACGAACACCGGGCAGCTGTTTTTT
>TRBJ2-5|NA|few|TRBV4-2
CASSQSGRGETQYF
TGTGCCAGCAGCCAATCCGGGCGGGGAGAGACCCAGTACTTC
>TRBJ2-7|NA|NA|TRBV5-1
CASSLEGPSYEQYF
TGCGCCAGCAGCTTGGAAGGTCCCTCCTACGAGCAGTACTTC
>TRBJ1-5|NA|NA|TRBV7-8
CASSLRDAGGRIQPQHF
TGTGCCAGCAGCCTCCGGGACGCCGGGGGGAGGATTCAGCCCCAGCATTTT
>TRBJ2-3|NA|NA|TRBV6-5
CASSGPHTGTQYF
TGTGCCAGCAGCGGCCCACACACAGGTACGCAGTATTTT
>TRBJ2-7|NA|NA|TRBV7-9
CASSSEPGIRRPTYEQYF
TGTGCCAGTAGCTCCGAACCGGGGATCCGCCGGCCGACCTACGAGCAGTACTTC
>TRBJ2-7|TRBD2|once|TRBV5-1
CASSLGTRGSYEQYF
TGCGCCAGCAGCCTCGGGACTAGGGGCTCCTACGAGCAGTACTTC
>TRBJ2-3|NA|NA|TRBV10-3
CVIRGPEDTQYF
TGTGTCATCAGGGGACCTGAAGATACGCAGTATTTT
>TRBJ2-1|TRBD2|NA|TRBV30
CAWSQDPISGSSYNEQFF
TGTGCCTGGTCCCAGGACCCGATCAGCGGGAGCTCCTACAATGAGCAGTTCTTC
>TRBJ1-1|NA|few|TRBV14
CASSLRLNSEAFF
TGTGCCAGCAGCCTCAGGCTTAACTCTGAAGCTTTCTTT
>TRBJ1-2|TRBD1|NA|TRBV10-1
CASSGSRTGYGYTF
TGTGCCAGCAGTGGGTCGAGGACAGGCTATGGCTACACCTTC
>TRBJ1-1|NA|NA|TRBV11-2
CASSLGGAELNTEAFF
TGTGCCAGCAGCCTAGGTGGTGCAGAGCTGAACACTGAAGCTTTCTTT
>TRBJ2-2|TRBD2|many|TRBV12-3/TRBV12-4
CASSVAGVAGELFF
TGTGCCAGCAGCGTAGCGGGAGTGGCGGGGGAGCTGTTTTTT
>TRBJ2-7|NA|NA|TRBV20-1
CSARHLTIEYF
TGCAGTGCTAGACATCTTACTATCGAGTACTTC
>TRBJ1-1|NA|many|TRBV6-2/TRBV6-3
CASSDGLNTEAFF
TGTGCCAGCAGCGACGGATTGAACACTGAAGCTTTCTTT
>TRBJ2-7|TRBD2|NA|TRBV29-1
CSVNVAGTKLYEQYF
TGTAGCGTTAACGTTGCTGGGACTAAGCTCTACGAGCAGTACTTC
>TRBJ2-1|NA|NA|TRBV11-3
CASSLDGPPSYNEQFF
TGTGCCAGCAGCTTAGATGGACCCCCCTCCTACAATGAGCAGTTTTTC